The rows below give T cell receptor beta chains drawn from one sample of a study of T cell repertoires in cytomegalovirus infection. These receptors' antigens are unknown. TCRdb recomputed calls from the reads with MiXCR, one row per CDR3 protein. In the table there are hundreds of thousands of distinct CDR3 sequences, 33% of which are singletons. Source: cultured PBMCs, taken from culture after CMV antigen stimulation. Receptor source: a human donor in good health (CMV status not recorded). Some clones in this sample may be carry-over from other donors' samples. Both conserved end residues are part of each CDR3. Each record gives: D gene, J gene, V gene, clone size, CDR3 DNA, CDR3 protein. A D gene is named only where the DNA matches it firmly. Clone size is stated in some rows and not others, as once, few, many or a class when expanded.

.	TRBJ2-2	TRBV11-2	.	TGTGCCAGCAGTCAAACCCCGGGTGGTAAGGGTTGGACCGGGGAGCTGTTTTTT	CASSQTPGGKGWTGELFF
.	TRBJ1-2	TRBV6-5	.	TGTGCCAGCAGTTACGATGGGTACGGCTACACCTTC	CASSYDGYGYTF
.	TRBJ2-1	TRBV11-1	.	TGTGCCAGCAGCTTAGGGGTAGGGGGGGGTTACAATGAGCAGTTCTTC	CASSLGVGGGYNEQFF
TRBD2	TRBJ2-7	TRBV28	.	TGTGCCAGCAGTTTATTGGTAGCGGGAAACCACGAGCAGTACTTC	CASSLLVAGNHEQYF
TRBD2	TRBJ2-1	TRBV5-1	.	TGCGCCAGCAGCCCGGGACTATCCTACAATGAGCAGTTCTTC	CASSPGLSYNEQFF
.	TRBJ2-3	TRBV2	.	TGTGCCAGCAGTGAAGGAGGCCCCCCCTCGGGGTTT	CASSEGGPPSGF
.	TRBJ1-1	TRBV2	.	TGTGCCAGCTCCACGCCTGGGCACACTGAAGCTTTCTTT	CASSTPGHTEAFF
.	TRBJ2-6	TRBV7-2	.	TGTGCCAGCAGCTTCTATGGGGCCAACGTCCTGACTTTC	CASSFYGANVLTF
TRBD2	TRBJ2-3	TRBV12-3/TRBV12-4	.	TGTGCCAGCAGTTTTGTACGAGCTAGCGGGAGAGACGATACGCAGTATTTT	CASSFVRASGRDDTQYF
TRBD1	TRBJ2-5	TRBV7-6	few	TGTGCCAGCAGCCCCCAGGGGGCCCAAGAGACCCAGTACTTC	CASSPQGAQETQYF
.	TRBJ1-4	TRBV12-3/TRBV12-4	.	TGTGCCAGCACGGAGGGACACCAGAATGAAAAACTGTTTTTT	CASTEGHQNEKLFF
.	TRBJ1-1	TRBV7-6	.	TGTGCCAGCAGCTCCCCAGGGATAGGCACTGAAGCTTTCTTT	CASSSPGIGTEAFF
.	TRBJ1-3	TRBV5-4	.	TGTGCCAGCAGCCTGAACTCAGGGTTTTCTGGAAACACCATATATTTT	CASSLNSGFSGNTIYF
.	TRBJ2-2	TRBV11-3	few	TGTGCCAGCAGCTTAGACGGAAGATCGACAGGGAGGGATCGTACCGGGGAGCTGTTTTTT	CASSLDGRSTGRDRTGELFF
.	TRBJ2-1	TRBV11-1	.	TGTGCCAGCAGCCTGGGGACGAGCAGCTCCTACAATGAGCAGTTCTTC	CASSLGTSSSYNEQFF
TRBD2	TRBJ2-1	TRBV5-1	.	TGCGCCAGCAGCTTTAGCGGGAGTTCTGAGGGTGAGCAGTTCTTC	CASSFSGSSEGEQFF
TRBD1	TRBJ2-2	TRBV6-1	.	TGTGCCAGCAAATCCGGGACAGGGGGCACCGGGGAGCTGTTTTTT	CASKSGTGGTGELFF
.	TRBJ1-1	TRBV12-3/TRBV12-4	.	TGTGCCAGCAGTTTACGGGAACGTACGTCTGAAGCTTTCTTT	CASSLRERTSEAFF
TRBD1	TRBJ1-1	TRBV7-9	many	TGTGCCAGCAGCTTCTACAGGGGTGCGGGCACTGAAGCTTTCTTT	CASSFYRGAGTEAFF
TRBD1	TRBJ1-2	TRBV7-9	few	TGTGCCAGCAGCTTGGGGCGAATGGGACAGGGGACTTCCTATGGCTACACCTTC	CASSLGRMGQGTSYGYTF
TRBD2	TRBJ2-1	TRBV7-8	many	TGTGCCAGCAGCTCCAACTCGGGGCTAGCGGGACGACTCAGTTCCGAGGAGCAGTTCTTC	CASSSNSGLAGRLSSEEQFF
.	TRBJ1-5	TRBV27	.	TGTGCCAGCAGTTTCGCGGGGTTTAATCAGCCCCAGCATTTT	CASSFAGFNQPQHF
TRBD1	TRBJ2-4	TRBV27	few	TGTGCCAGCCTAGGACAGGGCCTGGTGTACTTC	CASLGQGLVYF
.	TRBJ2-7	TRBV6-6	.	TGTGCCAGCACCCCCGGGGGCGAGCAGTACTTC	CASTPGGEQYF
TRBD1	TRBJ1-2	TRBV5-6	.	TGTGCCAGCAGCTTCCGGGACAGGGCTCGGGACTATGGCTACACCTTC	CASSFRDRARDYGYTF
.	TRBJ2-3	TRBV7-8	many	TGTGCCAGCAGCTTAAGGCTAGCCGCAGATACGCAGTATTTT	CASSLRLAADTQYF
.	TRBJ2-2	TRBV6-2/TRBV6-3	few	TGTGCCAGCAGTTACCGCTTTGGGGCTCCGAACACCGGGGAGCTGTTTTTT	CASSYRFGAPNTGELFF
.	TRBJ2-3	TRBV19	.	TGTGCCAGTAGTATAGATGGAGGGGGCACAGATACGCAGTATTTT	CASSIDGGGTDTQYF
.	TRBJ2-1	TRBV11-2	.	TGTGCCAGCAGCTCCCGTCAGGGGTCGGGGAACAATGAGCAGTTCTTC	CASSSRQGSGNNEQFF
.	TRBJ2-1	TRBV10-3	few	TGTGCCATCAGTGGTGCAGCTAACAATGAGCAGTTCTTC	CAISGAANNEQFF
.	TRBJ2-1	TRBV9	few	TGTGCCAGCAGCGTAGCAGGCGGGATCGGTGAGCAGTTCTTC	CASSVAGGIGEQFF
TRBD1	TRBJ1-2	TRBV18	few	TGTGCCAGCTCACCGGGGACAGCCACCCTCTATGGCTACACCTTC	CASSPGTATLYGYTF
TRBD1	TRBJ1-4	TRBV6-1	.	TGTGCCAGCAGTGACCGACAGGGGGAAAAACTGTTTTTT	CASSDRQGEKLFF
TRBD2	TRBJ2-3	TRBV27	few	TGTGCCAGCAGTTCTCTGACTAGCGGGAGGTCGACCACAGATACGCAGTATTTT	CASSSLTSGRSTTDTQYF
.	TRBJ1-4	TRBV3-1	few	TGTGCCAGCAGCTTCTGGACAAAAAAACTGTTTTTT	CASSFWTKKLFF
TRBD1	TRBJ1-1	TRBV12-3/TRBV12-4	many	TGTGCCAGCAGAACAGGGGTTGTGAACACTGAAGCTTTCTTT	CASRTGVVNTEAFF
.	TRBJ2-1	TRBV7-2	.	TGTGCCAGCAGCTTCGTCGGGAGTAACGGCAATGAGCAGTTCTTC	CASSFVGSNGNEQFF
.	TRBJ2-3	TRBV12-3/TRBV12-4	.	TGTGCCAGCAGCCCCCTGGTATACACAGATACGCAGTATTTT	CASSPLVYTDTQYF
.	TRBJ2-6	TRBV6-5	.	TGTGCCAGCAGCAGTCAGGGTACCTCTGGGGCCAACGTCCTGACTTTC	CASSSQGTSGANVLTF
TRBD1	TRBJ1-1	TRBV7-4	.	TGTGCCAGCAGCTTAAAGGGACAGGGGGTTGTGGACACTGAAGCTTTCTTT	CASSLKGQGVVDTEAFF
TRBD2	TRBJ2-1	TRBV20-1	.	TGCAGTGCTGTCCCGACTAGCGGGGACTACAATGAGCAGTTCTTC	CSAVPTSGDYNEQFF
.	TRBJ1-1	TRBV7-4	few	TGTGCCAGCAGCTTAGTGGACAATCCTAGCACTGAAGCTTTCTTT	CASSLVDNPSTEAFF
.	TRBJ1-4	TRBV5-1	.	TGCGCCAGCAGCTCGACTGATCCGAAGGAGGAAAAACTGTTTTTT	CASSSTDPKEEKLFF
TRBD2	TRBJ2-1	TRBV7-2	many	TGTGCCAGCACCCTGACTAGCGGGCAAAGCTCCTACAATGAGCAGTTCTTC	CASTLTSGQSSYNEQFF
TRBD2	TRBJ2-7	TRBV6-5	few	TGTGCCAGCAGTTACTCGAAAGGGCTAGCGGGAGTAAACGAGCAGTACTTC	CASSYSKGLAGVNEQYF
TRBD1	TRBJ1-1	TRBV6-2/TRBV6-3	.	TGTGCCAGCAGTCGACAGGGGGGAGCTTTCTTT	CASSRQGGAFF
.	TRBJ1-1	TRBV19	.	TGTGCCAGTAGTGACAGGCCGGGCACTGAAGCTTTCTTT	CASSDRPGTEAFF
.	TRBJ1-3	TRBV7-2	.	TGTGCCAGCAGCTTAATGGGTGCCCTCTCTGGAAACACCATATATTTT	CASSLMGALSGNTIYF
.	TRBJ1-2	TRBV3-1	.	TGTGCCAGCAGCCAAGAGATCGGCAGGGCCGGCTATGGCTACACCTTC	CASSQEIGRAGYGYTF
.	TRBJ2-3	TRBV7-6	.	TGTGCCAGCAGCTTCGTACAAACAGATACGCAGTATTTT	CASSFVQTDTQYF
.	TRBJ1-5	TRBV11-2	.	TGTGCCAGCAGCCCCGACGCCGGGCGTAGCAATCAGCCCCAGCATTTT	CASSPDAGRSNQPQHF
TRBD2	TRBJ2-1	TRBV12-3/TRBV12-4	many	TGTGCCAGCAGCGAAGGGGGCCTAGCGGGAGGCCTTAATTACAATGAGCAGTTCTTC	CASSEGGLAGGLNYNEQFF
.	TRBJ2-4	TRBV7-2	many	TGTGCCAGCAGCGTTTACCACCCGGGGCGGCAGTCTTCCAAAAACATTCAGTACTTC	CASSVYHPGRQSSKNIQYF
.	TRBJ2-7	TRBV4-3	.	TGCGCCAGCAGCCAAGAACTACAGGGAGGGTACGAGCAGTACTTC	CASSQELQGGYEQYF
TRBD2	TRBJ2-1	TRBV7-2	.	TGTGCCAGCAGCTTAGTGGCGGTAGCGGGGACTGAGCAGTTCTTC	CASSLVAVAGTEQFF
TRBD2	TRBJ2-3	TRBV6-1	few	TGTGCCAGCAGTGGGGGGAGGGTCACAGATACGCAGTATTTT	CASSGGRVTDTQYF
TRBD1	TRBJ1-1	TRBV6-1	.	TGTGCCAGCAGTGAAGCGAGGGCGCGTGGTGACAGGGCCGCTTTCTTT	CASSEARARGDRAAFF